This T cell receptor (beta chain) was profiled in a study of blood T cell repertoires in COVID-19. Germline values: CDR1 MDHEN, CDR2 SYDVKM. The CDR3 loop spans 15 amino acids. Trimming took off 4 bases at V and 1 base at J, with 10 bases between the two ends. Allocation to cohorts depended on clinical history reported by the participants. Generated by immunoSEQ multiplex PCR, the TCRdb table keeps only in-frame clones and is missing some. Among approximately 300,000 clones, over 75% were seen once, and the ten largest hold about 10%. The source material was PBMCs or T cells enriched from blood (not recorded which). V gene TRBV28 combines with J gene TRBJ2-2; tentative D call: TRBD1 (6 bases). This TCR was recovered from a young woman who had recovered from COVID-19. The CDR3 loop is CASSSGQLNTGELFF. The CDR3, as DNA: TGTGCCAGCAGTTCCGGACAGCTGAACACCGGGGAGCTGTTTTTT.